The 20 T cell receptor beta chains below were found in one sample sequenced in a study of cytomegalovirus exposure and HLA in healthy donors. Both 60 Vbeta primers and 13 Jbeta primers went into the PCR. The data were produced by immunoSEQ multiplex PCR, yet TCRdb's version contains in-frame clones alone and is incomplete. The table for this sample gives approximately 120,000 clones. The sample was PBMCs. Receptors originate from a man aged 18 to 29 in good health and CMV-seronegative.

The V and J genes are TRBV10-3 and TRBJ2-2; 7 positions agree with TRBD2. The J segment lost 2 bases and the V segment lost 6 bases, leaving 6 bases of the junction unmatched. Per germline, CDR1 ENHRY and CDR2 SYGVKD. The CDR3 has 15 residues. The CDR3 DNA reads as TGTGCCATCAGAGGGACTACCCGTAACACCGGGGAGCTGTTTTTT. Its translation is CAIRGTTRNTGELFF.

The chain has TRBV28 and TRBJ1-1, with no clear D. The V gene lost 5 bases and the J gene lost 4 bases, with 8 bases spanning the gap. The V gene's germline CDR1 is MDHEN and CDR2 SYDVKM. This CDR3 has 12 residues. CDR3 sequence (DNA): TGTGCCAGCAGTACTCCGGGCACTGAAGCTTTCTTT. Translation: CASSTPGTEAFF.

J is TRBJ2-7 and V is TRBV4-1; 8 nucleotides agree with TRBD1. CDR3 size: 14 residues. Germline values: CDR1 MGHRA, CDR2 YSYEKL. J was trimmed by 2 bases and V by 1 base; bases with no gene match: 1. This CDR3 is CASSQAGGTYEQYF. The CDR3 bases are TGCGCCAGCAGCCAAGCAGGGGGCACCTACGAGCAGTACTTC.

On this clone: The junction does not match germline at one end; this may be a read error. The chain joins TRBV5-1 to TRBJ2-2; D is possibly TRBD2 (6 bases). Germline values: CDR1 SGHRS, CDR2 YFSETQ. The CDR3 has 15 residues. CDR3 bases: TGCGCCAGCCGCTTCGTACGGGAGTACAACGGGGAGCTGTTTTTT. Amino acids: CASRFVREYNGELFF.

This chain links TRBV5-4 with TRBJ2-7; 7 bases are shared with TRBD2. Trimming took 6 bases from V and 2 from J; bases not matched to a gene: 11. The CDR3 spans 15 residues. CDR1 and CDR2 from the germline V gene are SGHNT and YYREEE (reference sequence). The CDR3 nucleotides read TGTGCCAGCAACCTGATGGGAGGGGCCACCTACGAGCAGTACTTC. It specifies CASNLMGGATYEQYF.

The V and J genes are TRBV7-2 and TRBJ2-1; 11 positions match TRBD2. The V segment lost 5 bases and the J segment 8 bases; nucleotides outside the gene matches: 14. Germline V lookup: CDR1 SGHTA, CDR2 FQGNSA. This CDR3 is 17 amino acids long. For the CDR3, the DNA is TGTGCCAGCAGCCCCCGGACTAGCGGGCCGAGGTTCTATGAGCAGTTCTTC. This sequence encodes CASSPRTSGPRFYEQFF.

The gene calls are TRBV7-2 and TRBJ1-4, with D possibly matching TRBD1 (5 bases). This CDR3 is 14 amino acids long. Trimming took 2 bases from V and 7 from J, leaving 11 bases between them. Germline V gene lookup returns CDR1 SGHTA and CDR2 FQGNSA. The CDR3 region is CASSLRGSGEKLFF. In nucleotides, the CDR3 is TGTGCCAGCAGCTTACGGGGGAGTGGTGAAAAACTGTTTTTT.

This chain connects TRBV27 to TRBJ2-5; 13 bases match TRBD2. After removal of 6 bases from V and 5 bases from J, the junction contained 3 bases not matched to a gene. Germline V gene lookup returns CDR1 MNHEY and CDR2 SMNVEV (reference sequence). This CDR3 region has 14 residues. CDR3 in amino acids: CASRLAGGPETQYF. In DNA form, the CDR3 reads TGTGCCAGCAGACTAGCGGGGGGGCCGGAGACCCAGTACTTC.

The rearrangement joins TRBV18 to TRBJ1-5; D is unresolved. The CDR3 runs 17 residues. The ends were cut back, 3 bases at V and 4 bases at J, with 19 bases in the middle. The V gene's germline CDR1 is KGHSH and CDR2 LQKENI. The CDR3 loop is CASSPFVGAGVNQPQHF. In DNA form, the CDR3 reads TGTGCCAGCTCACCGTTTGTTGGCGCGGGAGTGAATCAGCCCCAGCATTTT.

The J gene is TRBJ1-5, the V gene TRBV6-1, with D unclear. V was shortened by 8 bases and J by 4 bases, with 12 bases between the two germline ends. Germline loops: CDR1 MNHNS, CDR2 SASEGT. This CDR3 contains 13 residues. The DNA of the CDR3 is TGTGCCAGCTCCTCGGGTACGAATCAGCCCCAGCATTTT. Residues: CASSSGTNQPQHF.

This chain links TRBV5-1 with TRBJ1-4; D gene unclear. Germline lookup yields CDR1 SGHRS and CDR2 YFSETQ. Trimming removed 0 bases at V and 1 base at J, with 10 bases between. The CDR3 spans 16 residues. CDR3 in amino acids: CASSLGGSRTNEKLFF. The CDR3 DNA follows: TGCGCCAGCAGCTTGGGAGGCAGCCGAACTAATGAAAAACTGTTTTTT.

The chain is built from TRBV4-1 and TRBJ2-5; 9 nucleotides match TRBD2. The J segment lost 4 bases and the V segment lost 5 bases, leaving 11 bases of the junction unmatched. The CDR3 has 16 amino acids. CDR1 is MGHRA, CDR2 YSYEKL, per germline. The DNA of the CDR3 is TGCGCCAGCAGCACTCGTATAGCGGGAGCGGGAGAGACCCAGTACTTC. Translation: CASSTRIAGAGETQYF.

The rearrangement uses TRBV29-1 and TRBJ2-4, with a weak D call TRBD1 (5 bases). Germline CDR1 SQVTM, CDR2 ANQGSEA. The CDR3 has 13 amino acids. V was trimmed by 4 bases and J by 0 bases, leaving 7 bases between them. CDR3 DNA sequence: TGCAGCGTTGGACAGACAGCCAAAAACATTCAGTACTTC. It encodes CSVGQTAKNIQYF.

The rearrangement links TRBV5-6 to TRBJ1-6; 10 bases match TRBD1. Trimming at V came to 1 base and at J to 8 bases, leaving 3 bases not matched to a gene. CDR1 and CDR2 from the germline V gene are SGHDT and YYEEEE. The CDR3 is 15 residues long. DNA for the CDR3: TGTGCCAGCAGCTTGACCGGGACAGGGGATTCACCCCTCCACTTT. Translation: CASSLTGTGDSPLHF.

This chain links TRBV27 with TRBJ2-7; the D gene is possibly TRBD1 (6 bases). The CDR3 has 16 amino acids. V was pared by 5 bases and J by 7 bases, with 24 bases between. The germline gives CDR1 MNHEY, CDR2 SMNVEV (reference sequence). CDR3 region: CASSTSGGNGPGEQYF. The CDR3 region has the DNA TGTGCCAGCAGTACTAGTGGGGGCAACGGTCCGGGGGAGCAGTACTTC.

This rearrangement joins TRBV9 to TRBJ1-2, with 10 bases matching TRBD1. The V segment lost 4 bases and the J segment 7 bases; nucleotides outside the gene matches: 7. CDR1 SGDLS and CDR2 YYNGEE come from the germline V gene. CDR3 length: 14 residues. The DNA for the CDR3 is TGTGCCAGCAGCCTCGGACAGGGGGAGGGTGGCTACACCTTC. It translates to CASSLGQGEGGYTF.

The chain links TRBV7-9 to TRBJ1-1; D not certain. The CDR3 sequence is 13 residues long. V was pared by 8 bases and J by 5 bases, with 15 bases between. The germline V gene encodes CDR1 SEHNR and CDR2 FQNEAQ (reference sequence). This CDR3 is CASQPGVGTEAFF. Here the CDR3 DNA reads TGTGCCAGCCAGCCCGGGGTTGGAACTGAAGCTTTCTTT.

V and J are TRBV29-1 and TRBJ1-5; a possible D gene is TRBD1 (5 bases). Deletions cut 6 bases from V and 0 bases from J, with 12 bases between. CDR1 is SQVTM and CDR2 is ANQGSEA in the germline V gene. The CDR3 loop spans 14 amino acids. In DNA form, the CDR3 reads TGCAGCGTCGCGGGGGTTGGTAGCAATCAGCCCCAGCATTTT. Its translation is CSVAGVGSNQPQHF. The full variable domain, in which reference TRBV29-1 and TRBJ1-5 provide the parts outside the CDR3, is SAVISQKPSRDICQRGTSLTIQCQVDSQVTMMFWYRQQPGQSLTLIATANQGSEATYESGFVIDKFPISRPNLTFSTLTVSNMSPEDSSIYLCSVAGVGSNQPQHFGDGTRLSIL.

The chain couples TRBV7-9 to TRBJ1-5; D not resolved. This CDR3 is 13 amino acids long. The germline V and J ends were trimmed by 3 bases and 4 bases, with 7 bases remaining between them. The germline V gene encodes CDR1 SEHNR and CDR2 FQNEAQ (reference sequence). CDR3 protein: CASSLALNQPQHF. CDR3 DNA: TGTGCCAGCAGCTTGGCCTTAAATCAGCCCCAGCATTTT.

V gene TRBV19 combines with J gene TRBJ2-7; 8 bases map to TRBD1. This CDR3 is built from 13 residues. V lost 5 bases and J lost 3; bases outside the gene matches: 3. Germline values: CDR1 LNHDA, CDR2 SQIVND (reference sequence). This CDR3 reads CASSLTGGYEQYF. DNA of the CDR3: TGTGCCAGTAGTTTAACAGGGGGCTACGAGCAGTACTTC.